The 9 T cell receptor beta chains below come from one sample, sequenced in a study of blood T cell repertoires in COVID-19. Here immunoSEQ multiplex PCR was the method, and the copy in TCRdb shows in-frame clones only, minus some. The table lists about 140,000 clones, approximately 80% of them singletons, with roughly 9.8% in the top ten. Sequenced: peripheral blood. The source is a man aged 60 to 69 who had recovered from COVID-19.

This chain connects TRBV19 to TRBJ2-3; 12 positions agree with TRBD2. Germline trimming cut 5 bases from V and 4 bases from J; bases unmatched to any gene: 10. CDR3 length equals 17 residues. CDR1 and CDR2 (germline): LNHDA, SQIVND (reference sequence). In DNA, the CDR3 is TGTGCCAGTAGTCGCCCTCTAACTAGCGGGAGGCCAGATACGCAGTATTTT. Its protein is CASSRPLTSGRPDTQYF.

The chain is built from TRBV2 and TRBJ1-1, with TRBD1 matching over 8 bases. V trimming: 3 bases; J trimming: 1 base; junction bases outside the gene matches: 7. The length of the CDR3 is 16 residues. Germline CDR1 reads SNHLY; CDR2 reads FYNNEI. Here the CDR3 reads CASSDDRGGRNTEAFF. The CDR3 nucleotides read TGTGCCAGCAGTGATGACAGGGGAGGGAGGAACACTGAAGCTTTCTTT.

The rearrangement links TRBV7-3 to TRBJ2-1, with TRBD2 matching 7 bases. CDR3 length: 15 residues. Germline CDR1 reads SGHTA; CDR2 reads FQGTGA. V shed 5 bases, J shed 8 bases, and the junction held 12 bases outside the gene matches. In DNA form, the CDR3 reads TGTGCCAGCAGCCCCGGCGGGGCGGGAGACCATGAGCAGTTCTTC. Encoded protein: CASSPGGAGDHEQFF.

CDR3 in amino acids: CASTKRQGSSEAFF. CDR3 coding DNA: TGTGCCAGCACCAAAAGACAGGGGTCATCTGAAGCTTTCTTT. The chain combines TRBV6-5 with TRBJ1-1, with TRBD1 matching over 8 bases. Trimming at V came to 7 bases and at J to 6 bases, leaving 10 bases not matched to a gene. Germline V CDR1 and CDR2: MNHEY, SVGAGI. The CDR3 extends over 14 amino acids.

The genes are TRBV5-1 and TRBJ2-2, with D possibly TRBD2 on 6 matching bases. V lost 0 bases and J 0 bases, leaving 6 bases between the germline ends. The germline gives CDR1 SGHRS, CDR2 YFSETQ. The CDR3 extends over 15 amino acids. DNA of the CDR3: TGCGCCAGCAGCTTGGGCGGGACGAACACCGGGGAGCTGTTTTTT. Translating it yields CASSLGGTNTGELFF.

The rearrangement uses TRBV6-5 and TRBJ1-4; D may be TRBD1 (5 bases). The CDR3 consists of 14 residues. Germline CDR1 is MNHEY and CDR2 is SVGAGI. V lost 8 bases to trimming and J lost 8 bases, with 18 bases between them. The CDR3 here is CASEAPGDWEKLFF. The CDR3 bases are TGTGCCAGCGAAGCCCCGGGGGATTGGGAAAAACTGTTTTTT.

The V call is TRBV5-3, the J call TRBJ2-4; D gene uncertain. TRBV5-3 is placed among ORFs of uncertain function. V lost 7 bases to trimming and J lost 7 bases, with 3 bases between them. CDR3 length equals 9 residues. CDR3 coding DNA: TGTGCCAGATCGAACATTCAGTACTTC. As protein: CARSNIQYF.

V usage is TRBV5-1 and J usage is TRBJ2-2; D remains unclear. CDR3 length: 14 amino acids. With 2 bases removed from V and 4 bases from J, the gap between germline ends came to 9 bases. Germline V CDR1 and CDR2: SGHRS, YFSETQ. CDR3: CASSFLGSTGELFF. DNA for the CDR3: TGCGCCAGCAGCTTTCTTGGTAGCACCGGGGAGCTGTTTTTT.

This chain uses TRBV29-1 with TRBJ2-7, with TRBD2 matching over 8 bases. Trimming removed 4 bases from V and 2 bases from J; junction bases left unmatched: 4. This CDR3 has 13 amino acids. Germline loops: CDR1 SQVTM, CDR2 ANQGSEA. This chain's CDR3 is CSVGVSGAYEQYF. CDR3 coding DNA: TGCAGCGTTGGGGTTAGCGGGGCCTACGAGCAGTACTTC.